This note documents a single T cell receptor (beta chain) sequence. Its target is not known. The same CDR3 is also encoded by other DNA sequences in this sample. The sample comes from a study of CD8+ T cells in alopecia areata. Notes on the study in general: On tofacitinib, scalp and blood still held many of the expanded lesional clones. Normal skin's resident alphabeta T cells are sequenced alongside lesional scalp T cells.

The treatment was: oral pan-JAK inhibitor, 5-10 mg twice daily. Following extraction, RNA underwent reverse transcription to cDNA, which served as the sequencing template. Profiling relied on immunoSEQ multiplex PCR, and the TCRdb table lists in-frame clones only, not all of them. This sample has more than 150,000 clones, with 51% found just once. CDR3 length: 18 amino acids. The germline V gene encodes CDR1 SGHDT and CDR2 YYEEEE. J was trimmed by 0 bases and V by 2 bases; bases with no gene match: 9. This specimen was CD8+ T cells sorted from blood, taken around week 53, from a patient treated with tofacitinib. The source is a human donor with alopecia areata. The chain uses TRBV5-6 and TRBJ1-5, with 9 bases lining up with TRBD1. Here the CDR3 reads CASSFTGGGGYSNQPQHF. The CDR3 DNA follows: TGTGCCAGCAGCTTTACAGGGGGCGGCGGGTATAGCAATCAGCCCCAGCATTTT.